The rows below give T cell receptor beta chains drawn from one sample of a study of cytomegalovirus exposure and HLA in healthy donors. Method: immunoSEQ multiplex PCR; TCRdb's copy keeps in-frame clones and lacks some. The sample table sets out approximately 120,000 clones. Sequencing input: PBMCs. All receptors come from a man aged 18 to 29 in good health and CMV-seronegative. Both conserved end residues are part of each CDR3. The order of the fields is J gene, V gene, CDR3 protein.

TRBJ1-1 TRBV29-1 CSVKQGDHTEAFF
TRBJ1-3 TRBV18 CASSHRQGLRASGNTIYF
TRBJ2-2 TRBV10-3 CAITERREGTGELFF
TRBJ2-3 TRBV27 CASSHRIVADTDTQYF
TRBJ2-1 TRBV18 CASSPTGDNEQFF
TRBJ2-7 TRBV6-6 CASSYPGTAYEQYF
TRBJ2-2 TRBV6-4 CASSDSEETGELFF
TRBJ1-2 TRBV7-9 CASSEAGTPGYTF
TRBJ1-2 TRBV5-1 CASRTWASGDGYTF
TRBJ2-3 TRBV18 CASSPGSTTDTQYF
TRBJ2-7 TRBV5-1 CASSLRQGADEQYF